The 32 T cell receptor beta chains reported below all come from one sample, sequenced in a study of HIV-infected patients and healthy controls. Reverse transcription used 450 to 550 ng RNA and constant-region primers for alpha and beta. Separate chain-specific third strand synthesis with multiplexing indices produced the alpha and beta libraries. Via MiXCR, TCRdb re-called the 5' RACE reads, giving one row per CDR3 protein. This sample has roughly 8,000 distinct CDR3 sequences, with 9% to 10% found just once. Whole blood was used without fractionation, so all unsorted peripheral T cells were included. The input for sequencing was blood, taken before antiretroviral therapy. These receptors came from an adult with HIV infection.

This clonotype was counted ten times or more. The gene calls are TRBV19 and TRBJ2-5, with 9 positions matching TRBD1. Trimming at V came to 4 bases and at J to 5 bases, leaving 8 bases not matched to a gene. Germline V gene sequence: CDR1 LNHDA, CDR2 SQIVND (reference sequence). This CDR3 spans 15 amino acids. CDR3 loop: CASSRGTGTHETQYF. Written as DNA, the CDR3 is TGTGCCAGTAGTAGAGGGACAGGGACGCACGAGACCCAGTACTTC.

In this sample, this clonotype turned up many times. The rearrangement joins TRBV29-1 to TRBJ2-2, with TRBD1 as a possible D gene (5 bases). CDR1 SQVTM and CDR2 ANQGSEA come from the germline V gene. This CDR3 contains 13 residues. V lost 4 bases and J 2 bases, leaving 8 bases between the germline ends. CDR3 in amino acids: CSVGGSNTGELFF. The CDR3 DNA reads TGCAGCGTTGGGGGCTCTAACACCGGGGAGCTGTTTTTT.

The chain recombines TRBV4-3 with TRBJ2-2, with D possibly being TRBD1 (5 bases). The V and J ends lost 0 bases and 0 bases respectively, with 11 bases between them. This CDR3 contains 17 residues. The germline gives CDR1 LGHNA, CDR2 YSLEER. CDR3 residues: CASSQDMTVTNTGELFF. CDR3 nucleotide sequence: TGCGCCAGCAGCCAAGATATGACAGTGACGAACACCGGGGAGCTGTTTTTT.

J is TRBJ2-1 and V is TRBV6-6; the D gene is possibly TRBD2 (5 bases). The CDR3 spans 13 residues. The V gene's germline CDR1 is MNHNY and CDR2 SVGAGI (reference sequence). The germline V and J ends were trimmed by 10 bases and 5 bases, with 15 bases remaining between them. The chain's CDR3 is CATEREPHNEQFF. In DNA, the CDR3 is TGTGCCACCGAGAGGGAGCCTCACAATGAGCAGTTCTTC.

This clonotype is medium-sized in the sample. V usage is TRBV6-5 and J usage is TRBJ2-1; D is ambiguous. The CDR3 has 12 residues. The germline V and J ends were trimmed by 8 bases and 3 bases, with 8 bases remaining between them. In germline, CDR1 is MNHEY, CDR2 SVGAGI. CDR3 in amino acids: CASGLNYNEQFF. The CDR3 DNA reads TGTGCCAGCGGCCTAAACTACAATGAGCAGTTCTTC.

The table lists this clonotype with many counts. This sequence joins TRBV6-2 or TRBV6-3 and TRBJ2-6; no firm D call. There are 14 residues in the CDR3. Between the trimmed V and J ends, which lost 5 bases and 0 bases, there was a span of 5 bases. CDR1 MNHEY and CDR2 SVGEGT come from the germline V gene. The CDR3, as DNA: TGTGCCAGCAGTGATACCTCTGGGGCCAACGTCCTGACTTTC. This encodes CASSDTSGANVLTF.

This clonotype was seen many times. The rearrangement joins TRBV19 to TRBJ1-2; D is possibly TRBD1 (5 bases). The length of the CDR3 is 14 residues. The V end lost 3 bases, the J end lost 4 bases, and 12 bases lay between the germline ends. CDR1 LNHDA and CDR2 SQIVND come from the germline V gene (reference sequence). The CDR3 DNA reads TGTGCCAGTAGTATTCCGGGACTAATCTATGGCTACACCTTC. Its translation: CASSIPGLIYGYTF.

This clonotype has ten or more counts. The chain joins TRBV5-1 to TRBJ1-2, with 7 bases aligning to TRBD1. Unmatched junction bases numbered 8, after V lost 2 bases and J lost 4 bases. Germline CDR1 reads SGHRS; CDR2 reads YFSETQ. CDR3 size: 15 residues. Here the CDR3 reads CASSLETGSLYGYTF. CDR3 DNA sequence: TGCGCCAGCAGCTTAGAGACAGGGAGTCTCTATGGCTACACCTTC.

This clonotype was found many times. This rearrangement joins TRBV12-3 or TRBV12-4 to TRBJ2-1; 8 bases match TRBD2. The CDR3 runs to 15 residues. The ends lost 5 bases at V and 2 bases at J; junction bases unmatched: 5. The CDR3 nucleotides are TGTGCCAGCAGTAAGGGCGGGGGGACCTACAATGAGCAGTTCTTC. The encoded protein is CASSKGGGTYNEQFF.

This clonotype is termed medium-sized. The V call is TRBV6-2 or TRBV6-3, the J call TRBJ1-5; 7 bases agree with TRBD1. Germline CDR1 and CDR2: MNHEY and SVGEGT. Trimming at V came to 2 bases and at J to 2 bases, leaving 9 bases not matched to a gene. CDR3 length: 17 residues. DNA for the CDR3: TGTGCCAGCAGTTACGGCCCCGGGACAGCAGGCAATCAGCCCCAGCATTTT. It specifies CASSYGPGTAGNQPQHF.

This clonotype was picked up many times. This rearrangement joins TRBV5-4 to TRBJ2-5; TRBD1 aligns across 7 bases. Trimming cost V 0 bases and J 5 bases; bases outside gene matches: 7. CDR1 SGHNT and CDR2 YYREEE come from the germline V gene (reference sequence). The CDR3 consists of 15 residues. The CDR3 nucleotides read TGTGCCAGCAGCTTGGAGACAGGGCTTGAGGAGACCCAGTACTTC. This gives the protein CASSLETGLEETQYF.

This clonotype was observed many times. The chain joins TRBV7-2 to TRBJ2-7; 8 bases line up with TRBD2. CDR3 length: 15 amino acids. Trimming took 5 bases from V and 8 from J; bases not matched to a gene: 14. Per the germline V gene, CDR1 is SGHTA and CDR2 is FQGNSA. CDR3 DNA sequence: TGTGCCAGCAGCCAGGGACTAAGCGGGAGTGGCCAGCAGTACTTC. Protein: CASSQGLSGSGQQYF.

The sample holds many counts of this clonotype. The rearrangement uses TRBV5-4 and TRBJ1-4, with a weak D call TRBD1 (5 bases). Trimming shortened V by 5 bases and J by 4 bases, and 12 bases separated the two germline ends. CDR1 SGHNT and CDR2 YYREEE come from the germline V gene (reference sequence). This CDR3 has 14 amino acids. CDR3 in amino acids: CASSYGTDNEKLFF. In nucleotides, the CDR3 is TGTGCCAGCAGTTACGGGACTGATAATGAAAAACTGTTTTTT. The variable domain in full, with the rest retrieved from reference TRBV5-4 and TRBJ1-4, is ETGVTQSPTHLIKTRGQQVTLRCSSQSGHNTVSWYQQALGQGPQFIFQYYREEENGRGNFPPRFSGLQFPNYSSELNVNALELDDSALYLCASSYGTDNEKLFFGSGTQLSVL.

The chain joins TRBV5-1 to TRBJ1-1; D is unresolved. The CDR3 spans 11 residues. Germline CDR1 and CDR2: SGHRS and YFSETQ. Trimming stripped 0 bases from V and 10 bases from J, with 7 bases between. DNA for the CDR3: TGCGCCAGCAGCTTGGGTTCTCGAGCTTTCTTT. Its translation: CASSLGSRAFF.

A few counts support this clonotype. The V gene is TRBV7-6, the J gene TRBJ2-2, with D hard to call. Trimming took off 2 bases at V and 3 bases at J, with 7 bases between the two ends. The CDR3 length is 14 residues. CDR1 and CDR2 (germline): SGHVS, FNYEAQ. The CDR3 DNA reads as TGTGCCAGCAGCTTATCACAGTACACCGGGGAGCTGTTTTTT. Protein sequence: CASSLSQYTGELFF.

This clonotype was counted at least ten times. The CDR3 spells CASSYSALADHNEQFF. The CDR3 nucleotides read TGTGCCAGCAGTTACTCGGCGCTAGCGGATCACAATGAGCAGTTCTTC. The chain employs TRBV6-6 and TRBJ2-1; 7 positions match TRBD2. CDR3 size: 16 residues. Germline CDR1 reads MNHNY; CDR2 reads SVGAGI (reference sequence). After removal of 0 bases from V and 5 bases from J, the junction contained 7 bases not matched to a gene.

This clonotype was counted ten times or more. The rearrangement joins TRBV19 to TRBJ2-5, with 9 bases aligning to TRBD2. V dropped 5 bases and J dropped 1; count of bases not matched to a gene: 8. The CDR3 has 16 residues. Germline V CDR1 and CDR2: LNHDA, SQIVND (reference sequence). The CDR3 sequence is CASSPIELAGQETQYF. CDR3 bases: TGTGCCAGTAGTCCGATAGAACTAGCGGGCCAAGAGACCCAGTACTTC.

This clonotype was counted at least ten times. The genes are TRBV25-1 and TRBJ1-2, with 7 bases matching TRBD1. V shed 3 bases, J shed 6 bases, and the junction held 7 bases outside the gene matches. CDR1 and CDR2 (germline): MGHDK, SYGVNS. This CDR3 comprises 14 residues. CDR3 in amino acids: CASSDLTTGHGYTF. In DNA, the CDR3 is TGTGCCAGCAGTGATCTTACGACAGGGCATGGCTACACCTTC.

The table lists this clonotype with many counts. The CDR3 coding sequence is TGTGCCAGCAGAACAGAGAATAATGAAAAACTGTTTTTT. Its protein product is CASRTENNEKLFF. V and J are TRBV28 and TRBJ1-4; D gene ambiguous. Germline V gene lookup returns CDR1 MDHEN and CDR2 SYDVKM. This CDR3 has 13 residues. Deletions cut 6 bases from V and 4 bases from J, with 9 bases between.

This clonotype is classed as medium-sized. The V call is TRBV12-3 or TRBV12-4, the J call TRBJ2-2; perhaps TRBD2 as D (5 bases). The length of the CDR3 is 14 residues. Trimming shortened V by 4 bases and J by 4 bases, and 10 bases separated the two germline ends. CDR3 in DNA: TGTGCCAGCAGTTCCCGGGGAACCACCGGGGAGCTGTTTTTT. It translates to CASSSRGTTGELFF.

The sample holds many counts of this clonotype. The DNA for the CDR3 is TGTGCCAGCAGTTTCCGACAGGGACTTAGCTATGGCTACACCTTC. Protein sequence: CASSFRQGLSYGYTF. The chain carries TRBV12-3 or TRBV12-4 and TRBJ1-2, with 7 positions matching TRBD1. The trim removed 3 bases at V and 4 bases at J, leaving 8 bases unmatched. The CDR3 covers 15 residues.

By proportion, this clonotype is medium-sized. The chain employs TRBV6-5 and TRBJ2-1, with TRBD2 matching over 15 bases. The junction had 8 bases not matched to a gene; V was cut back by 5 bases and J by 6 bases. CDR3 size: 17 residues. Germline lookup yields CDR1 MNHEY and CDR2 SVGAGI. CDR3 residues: CASSTRTSGGARNEQFF. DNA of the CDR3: TGTGCCAGCAGTACCAGGACTAGCGGGGGGGCCCGCAATGAGCAGTTCTTC.

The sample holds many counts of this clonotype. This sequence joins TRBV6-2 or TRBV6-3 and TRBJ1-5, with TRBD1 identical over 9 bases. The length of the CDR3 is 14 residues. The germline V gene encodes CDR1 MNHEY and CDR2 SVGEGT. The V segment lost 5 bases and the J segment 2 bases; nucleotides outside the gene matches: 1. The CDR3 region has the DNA TGTGCCAGCAGTACAGGGGGCGGCAATCAGCCCCAGCATTTT. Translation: CASSTGGGNQPQHF.

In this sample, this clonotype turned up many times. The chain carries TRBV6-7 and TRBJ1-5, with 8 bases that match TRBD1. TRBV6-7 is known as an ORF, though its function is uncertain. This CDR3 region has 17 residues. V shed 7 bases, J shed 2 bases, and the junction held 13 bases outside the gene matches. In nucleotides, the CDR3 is TGTGCCAGCATTACAATCGGACAGGGCAGTGGCAATCAGCCCCAGCATTTT. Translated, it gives CASITIGQGSGNQPQHF.

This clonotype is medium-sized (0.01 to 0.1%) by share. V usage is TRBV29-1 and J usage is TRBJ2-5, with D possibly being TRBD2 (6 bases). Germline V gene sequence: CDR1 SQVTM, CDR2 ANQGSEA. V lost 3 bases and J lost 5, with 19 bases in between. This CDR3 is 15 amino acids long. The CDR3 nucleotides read TGCAGCGTTGAGTCTTCGAGGGGACTGACGGAGACCCAGTACTTC. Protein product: CSVESSRGLTETQYF. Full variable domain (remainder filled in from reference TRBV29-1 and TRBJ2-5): SAVISQKPSRDICQRGTSLTIQCQVDSQVTMMFWYRQQPGQSLTLIATANQGSEATYESGFVIDKFPISRPNLTFSTLTVSNMSPEDSSIYLCSVESSRGLTETQYFGPGTRLLVL.

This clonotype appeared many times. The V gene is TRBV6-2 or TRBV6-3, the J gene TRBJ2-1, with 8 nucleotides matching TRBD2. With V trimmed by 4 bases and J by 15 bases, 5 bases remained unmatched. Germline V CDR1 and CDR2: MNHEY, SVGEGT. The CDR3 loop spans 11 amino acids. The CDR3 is CASSSKRESFF. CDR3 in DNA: TGTGCCAGCAGTTCCAAGCGGGAGTCGTTCTTC.

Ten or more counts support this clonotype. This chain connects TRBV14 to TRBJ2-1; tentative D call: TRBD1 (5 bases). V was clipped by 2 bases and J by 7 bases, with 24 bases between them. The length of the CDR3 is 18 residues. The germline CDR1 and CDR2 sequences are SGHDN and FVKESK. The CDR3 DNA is TGTGCCAGCAGCCAAACGGACACCAGTCCAACCAGTTCTAATGAGCAGTTCTTC. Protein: CASSQTDTSPTSSNEQFF.

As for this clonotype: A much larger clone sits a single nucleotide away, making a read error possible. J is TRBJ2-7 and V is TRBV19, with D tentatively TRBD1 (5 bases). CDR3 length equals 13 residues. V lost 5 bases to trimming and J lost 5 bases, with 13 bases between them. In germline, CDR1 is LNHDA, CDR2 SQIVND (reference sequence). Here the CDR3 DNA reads TGTGCCAGTAGTCCCAGACAGTTTGACGAGCAGTACTTC. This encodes CASSPRQFDEQYF.

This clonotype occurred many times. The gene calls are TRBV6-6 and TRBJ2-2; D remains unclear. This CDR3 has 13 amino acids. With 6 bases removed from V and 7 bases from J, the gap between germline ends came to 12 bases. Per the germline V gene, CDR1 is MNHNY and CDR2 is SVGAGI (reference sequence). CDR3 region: CASRPSSLGELFF. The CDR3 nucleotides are TGTGCCAGCAGGCCTTCATCACTCGGGGAGCTGTTTTTT.

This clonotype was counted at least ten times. The CDR3 reads CSAPTGSEQYF. DNA of the CDR3: TGCAGTGCTCCGACGGGGAGCGAGCAGTACTTC. The rearrangement links TRBV20-1 to TRBJ2-7; a possible D gene is TRBD2 (5 bases). The CDR3 covers 11 residues. The germline CDR1 and CDR2 sequences are DFQATT and SNEGSKA (reference sequence). Trimming took 5 bases from V and 6 from J, leaving 11 bases between them.

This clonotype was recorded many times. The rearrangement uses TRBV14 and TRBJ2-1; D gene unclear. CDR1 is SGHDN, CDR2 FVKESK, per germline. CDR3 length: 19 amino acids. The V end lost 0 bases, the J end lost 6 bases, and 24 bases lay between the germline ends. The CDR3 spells CASSQDLLNYVLNSNEQFF. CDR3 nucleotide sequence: TGTGCCAGCAGCCAAGATCTACTAAACTATGTTTTGAATTCCAATGAGCAGTTCTTC.

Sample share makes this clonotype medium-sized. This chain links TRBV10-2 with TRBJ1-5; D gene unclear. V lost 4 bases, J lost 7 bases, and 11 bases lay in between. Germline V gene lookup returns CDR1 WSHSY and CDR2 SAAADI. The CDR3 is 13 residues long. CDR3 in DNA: TGCGCCAGCAGTGGAGGTGTCGGGCAGCCCCAGCATTTT. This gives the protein CASSGGVGQPQHF.